Listed below are T cell receptor beta chains from one sample, sequenced in a study of OX40 agonist ivuxolimab in advanced cancers. The assay was immunoSEQ multiplex PCR, and TCRdb's table has in-frame clones only and misses some. This table holds roughly 75,000 clones, approximately 86% found once. The source was CD4+ or CD8+ T cells sorted from blood, collected in a trial of the OX40 agonist ivuxolimab. The receptors here all came from an adult with an advanced solid tumor such as melanoma, head and neck, liver or kidney cancer. The CDR3 runs from the conserved cysteine through the conserved F or W. Fields, in order: J gene, V gene, clone size, D gene, CDR3 DNA, CDR3 protein. A D gene is named only where the DNA matches it firmly. The size of a clone is reported for some rows only, either as once, few or many, or as a class for expanded clones.

TRBJ1-4 TRBV19 NA TRBD1 TGTGCCACCGGAGACAGGGGTGCTCCTAATGAAAAACTGTTTTTT CATGDRGAPNEKLFF
TRBJ1-1 TRBV18 NA NA TGTGCCAGCTCACCAGTGGCAGCCATGAACACTGAAGCTTTCTTT CASSPVAAMNTEAFF
TRBJ2-5 TRBV5-6 NA NA TGTGCCAGCAGCTTTAAGGGGGGCGGCCGGGGCCAGACCCAGTACTTC CASSFKGGGRGQTQYF
TRBJ2-1 TRBV7-3 NA TRBD1 TGTGCCAGCAGCTTTGAGGGGGCTAAGCAGTTCTTC CASSFEGAKQFF
TRBJ2-2 TRBV10-3 NA NA TGTGCCATCATGGGCCAGGCACCCACCGGGGAGCTGTTTTTT CAIMGQAPTGELFF
TRBJ1-5 TRBV5-4 NA NA TGTGCCAGCAGCTTTGGGGGGGCAAATCAGCCCCAGCATTTT CASSFGGANQPQHF
TRBJ1-2 TRBV10-3 few NA TGTGCCATCCAAGAGCAGGTTAACTATGGCTACACCTTC CAIQEQVNYGYTF
TRBJ1-5 TRBV6-6 NA NA TGTGCCAGCAGTTACGAACCGGTATATAGCAATCAGCCCCAGCATTTT CASSYEPVYSNQPQHF
TRBJ1-1 TRBV5-1 NA NA TGCGCCAGCAGGCCAGTTGGGGGTCGTGGTGGCACTGAAGCTTTCTTT CASRPVGGRGGTEAFF
TRBJ1-3 TRBV4-3 NA NA TGCGCCAGCAGCCAGGAAAGTTCGGGGGACACCATATATTTT CASSQESSGDTIYF
TRBJ2-3 TRBV4-2 NA TRBD2 TGTGCCAGCAGCCGAGGCGGAGCGGGAGGGCCGGGGGGCACAGATACGCAGTATTTT CASSRGGAGGPGGTDTQYF
TRBJ2-5 TRBV6-6 NA NA TGTGCCAGCAGTTCCCCAGGGTTGGCAGAGACCCAGTACTTC CASSSPGLAETQYF
TRBJ2-1 TRBV6-1 NA TRBD2 TGTGCCAGCAGTGGAAAGACTAGCGGGGGGTGGGTCGATGAGCAGTTCTTC CASSGKTSGGWVDEQFF
TRBJ1-2 TRBV18 NA NA TGTGCCAGCTCACCAAGGTCGAGGGCTGCCGCCTATGGCTACACCTTC CASSPRSRAAAYGYTF
TRBJ1-2 TRBV6-5 NA NA TGTGCCACAGCCCGGGAGGGCTACACCTTC CATAREGYTF
TRBJ1-2 TRBV18 NA NA TGTGCCAGCTCACCAGAGGGGCGCAACTATGGCTACACCTTC CASSPEGRNYGYTF
TRBJ2-7 TRBV7-9 NA TRBD2 TGTGCCAGCAGCCCCGGACTAGCGGGAGTTCCCCGCTACGAGCAGTACTTC CASSPGLAGVPRYEQYF
TRBJ2-5 TRBV4-3 NA NA TGCGCCAGCAGCCAGACTAGGGAGACCCAGTACTTC CASSQTRETQYF
TRBJ2-3 TRBV19 NA TRBD2 TGTGCCAGTAGCACTAGCGCAGATACGCAGTATTTT CASSTSADTQYF
TRBJ1-6 TRBV30 NA TRBD1 TGTGCCTGCCACCACAGGGGGGATTATTCACCCCTCCACTTT CACHHRGDYSPLHF
TRBJ2-7 TRBV5-1 few TRBD1 TGCGCCAGCAGCTTAGCCCCGGGACAGGTTACCTACGAGCAGTACTTC CASSLAPGQVTYEQYF
TRBJ1-3 TRBV18 NA NA TGTGCCAGCTCACCCCCCGCGGGTTCTGGAAACACCATATATTTT CASSPPAGSGNTIYF
TRBJ1-1 TRBV14 NA NA TGTGCCAGCAGCCAAGACAGAAACACTGAAGCTTTCTTT CASSQDRNTEAFF
TRBJ1-3 TRBV4-1 NA NA TGCGCCAGCAGCGAGGGGGTGATAGCGGTAGAGTCTGGAAACACCATATATTTT CASSEGVIAVESGNTIYF
TRBJ2-7 TRBV11-2 once NA TGTGCCAGCAGCTTTAGGACCGAGTCCTACGAGCAGTACTTC CASSFRTESYEQYF
TRBJ1-4 TRBV19 NA NA TGTGCCAGTAGTAGTCCCTCGGGACCCTTGGAAAAACTGTTTTTT CASSSPSGPLEKLFF
TRBJ1-5 TRBV6-1 NA NA TGTGCCAGCAGTTCTTCCTTCAGGGTGGGACAGCCCCAGCATTTT CASSSSFRVGQPQHF
TRBJ2-3 TRBV30 NA TRBD2 TGTGCCTGGAGGACTACTAGCGGGAGGGTCCCAGATACGCAGTATTTT CAWRTTSGRVPDTQYF
TRBJ2-7 TRBV28 NA TRBD2 TGTGCCATTAGGACTAGCGGGATGGACGGGCAGTACTTC CAIRTSGMDGQYF
TRBJ1-1 TRBV10-3 NA NA TGTGCCATCAGGGGGCCCTCAGGAGGGACTGAAGCTTTCTTT CAIRGPSGGTEAFF
TRBJ2-2 TRBV7-6 NA NA TGTGCCAGCAGCTTGGGAGCGACGAACACCGGGGAGCTGTTTTTT CASSLGATNTGELFF
TRBJ1-2 TRBV7-8 NA NA TGTGCCAGCAGCTCCTCTTACCCGACAGAGCGCTATGGCTACACCTTC CASSSSYPTERYGYTF
TRBJ2-1 TRBV9 NA NA TGTGCCAGCAGCGTAGTGGACCTCGGGGAGCAGTTCTTC CASSVVDLGEQFF
TRBJ1-6 TRBV2 NA NA TGTGCCAGCGCCGACTTGAGCTCCTATAATTCACCCCTCCACTTT CASADLSSYNSPLHF
TRBJ1-6 TRBV5-5 once NA TGTGCCAGCAGCAGGTCGGCAGGGGCTAATTCACCCCTCCACTTT CASSRSAGANSPLHF
TRBJ2-5 TRBV2 NA NA TGTGCCAGCAGTTACCAAACCCCGGGGGACCAAGAGACTCAGTACTTC CASSYQTPGDQETQYF
TRBJ1-3 TRBV10-2 once NA TGCGCCAGCGCCCACAGGAACTCTGGAAACACCATATATTTT CASAHRNSGNTIYF
TRBJ1-4 TRBV4-1 NA NA TGCGCCAGCAGCCCCACCACGGGACGGTCTAATGAAAAACTGTTTTTT CASSPTTGRSNEKLFF
TRBJ1-3 TRBV10-3 NA NA TGTGCCACCGGTAGGGGAAACACCATATATTTT CATGRGNTIYF
TRBJ1-4 TRBV28 few NA TGTGCCAGCAGACAGGGCTGGGGACGCACTAATGAAAAACTGTTTTTT CASRQGWGRTNEKLFF
TRBJ1-6 TRBV5-5 NA TRBD1 TGTGCCAGCAGCTTGTTGGGACAGGGTTCACCCCTCCACTTT CASSLLGQGSPLHF
TRBJ1-6 TRBV6-1 NA NA TGTGCCAGCAGTTCGGGAGGATATAATTCACCCCTCCACTTT CASSSGGYNSPLHF
TRBJ2-5 TRBV6-1 NA NA TGTGCCAGCAGTGAAGCACGCGTGGCGGGGCAAGAGACCCAGTACTTC CASSEARVAGQETQYF
TRBJ2-1 TRBV5-1 once NA TGCGCCAGCAGGCAAGATCCTACAGGGTTAAGTGAGCAGTTCTTC CASRQDPTGLSEQFF
TRBJ1-3 TRBV30 NA TRBD1 TGTGCCTGGGCGACAGGGGGCGATGGAAACACCATATATTTT CAWATGGDGNTIYF
TRBJ1-5 TRBV19 NA TRBD1 TGTGCCAGCTCCCCGGAGGGGGCTAAGGAACAGCCCCAGCATTTT CASSPEGAKEQPQHF
TRBJ1-2 TRBV28 NA TRBD1 TGTGCCAGCATGTGGCCGCCGGGACAGGCTAACTATGGCTACACCTTC CASMWPPGQANYGYTF
TRBJ1-1 TRBV19 once NA TGTGCCAGTAGTACGCGGACAGCTAACACTGAAGCTTTCTTT CASSTRTANTEAFF
TRBJ2-2 TRBV7-3 NA TRBD2 TGTGCCAGCAGCCTTTATGGGGGGGAGCCGAACACCGGGGAGCTGTTTTTT CASSLYGGEPNTGELFF
TRBJ1-1 TRBV27 NA NA TGTGCCAGCAGTTTATGGCGGGGGGGAGGAACTGAAGCTTTCTTT CASSLWRGGGTEAFF
TRBJ2-5 TRBV7-3 NA TRBD2 TGTGCCAGCAGCCCAAGCGGGGGGGACGAGACCCAGTACTTC CASSPSGGDETQYF
TRBJ1-1 TRBV7-2 NA NA TGTGCCAGCAGCTTAGGGACAGAACTGAACACTGAAGCTTTCTTT CASSLGTELNTEAFF
TRBJ1-3 TRBV15 NA TRBD1 TGTGCCACCAGCAGAGAATTGATGACAGGGGGCTCAAGAAACACCATATATTTT CATSRELMTGGSRNTIYF
TRBJ2-1 TRBV6-6 NA NA TGTGCCAGCACTTACAGGGAGTACAGAGACAATGAGCAGTTCTTC CASTYREYRDNEQFF
TRBJ1-2 TRBV19 NA NA TGTGCCAGTAGTATCGCACAGCCGAACTATGGCTACACCTTC CASSIAQPNYGYTF